These 20 T cell receptor beta chains originate from one sample sequenced in a study of control samples from healthy donors and cancer patients. Here immunoSEQ multiplex PCR was the method, and the copy in TCRdb shows in-frame clones only, minus some. The sample records tens of thousands of clones, less than 90% being singletons. The sequencing input was blood. The receptors here all came from a woman aged 55-70 years in good health.

The chain combines TRBV11-1 with TRBJ1-4; TRBD1 matches at 7 bases. The ends lost 3 bases at V and 10 bases at J; junction bases unmatched: 11. Looked up from germline, CDR1 is SGHAT and CDR2 is FQDESV (reference sequence). The CDR3 covers 15 residues. The CDR3 here is CASSFTPTDRPKLFF. CDR3 DNA sequence: TGTGCCAGCAGCTTCACACCGACGGACAGGCCAAAACTGTTTTTT.

The rearrangement uses TRBV7-2 and TRBJ2-3; D may be TRBD1 or TRBD2 (5 bases each). The CDR3 spans 13 residues. V lost 7 bases and J lost 6, with 14 bases in between. The germline gives CDR1 SGHTA, CDR2 FQGNSA. The CDR3 spells CASTKREGDTQYF. The CDR3 DNA sequence: TGTGCCAGCACCAAACGCGAGGGGGATACGCAGTATTTT.

The chain couples TRBV7-9 to TRBJ1-1, with D maybe TRBD1 (6 bases). V was cut by 1 base and J by 1 base, with 13 bases left in between. The germline V gene has CDR1 SEHNR and CDR2 FQNEAQ (reference sequence). CDR3 length: 16 amino acids. CDR3 protein: CASSLGQGMANTEAFF. DNA for the CDR3: TGTGCCAGCAGCTTAGGTCAGGGGATGGCGAACACTGAAGCTTTCTTT.

The chain is built from TRBV5-1 and TRBJ1-1; D not certain. The CDR3 spans 14 residues. CDR1 and CDR2 from the germline V gene are SGHRS and YFSETQ. V was pared by 4 bases and J by 1 base, with 11 bases between. DNA for the CDR3: TGCGCCAGCAGCAACCCTTACAGGAACACTGAAGCTTTCTTT. It yields the protein CASSNPYRNTEAFF.

The chain uses TRBV14 and TRBJ1-1; no clear D gene. Trimming took 1 base from V and 0 from J, leaving 9 bases between them. CDR1 and CDR2 (germline): SGHDN, FVKESK. The CDR3 loop spans 15 amino acids. CDR3 bases: TGTGCCAGCAGCCAAGGCGGGTCTGTGAACACTGAAGCTTTCTTT. Translated, it gives CASSQGGSVNTEAFF.

The rearrangement joins TRBV5-1 to TRBJ1-2, with 8 bases that match TRBD1. There are 15 residues in the CDR3. Germline V gives CDR1 SGHRS, CDR2 YFSETQ. The J segment lost 7 bases and the V segment lost 3 bases, leaving 11 bases of the junction unmatched. The chain's CDR3 is CASSSLGQGSSGYTF. CDR3 bases: TGCGCCAGCAGCTCCCTCGGACAGGGTTCAAGTGGCTACACCTTC.

The rearrangement links TRBV5-5 to TRBJ1-2; perhaps TRBD1 as D (5 bases). Per germline, CDR1 SGHKS and CDR2 YYEKEE (reference sequence). The ends were cut back, 0 bases at V and 8 bases at J, with 14 bases in the middle. This CDR3 region has 14 residues. CDR3 protein: CASSLDAGLGGYTF. The CDR3 DNA is TGTGCCAGCAGCTTGGACGCGGGGCTCGGCGGCTACACCTTC.

This sequence joins TRBV3-1 (or the pseudogene TRBV3-2) and TRBJ1-4; TRBD1 matches 10 bases. CDR3 length: 14 residues. Germline V gives CDR1 LGHDT, CDR2 YNNKEL (reference sequence). With 3 bases clipped from V and 8 bases from J, the junction kept 3 bases outside the gene matches. The CDR3 region has the DNA TGTGCCAGCAGCCACGGGACAGGGGAAGAAAAACTGTTTTTT. Translated, it gives CASSHGTGEEKLFF.

This clone appeared a single time. The chain uses TRBV6-1 and TRBJ2-1; 10 bases match TRBD2. Germline loops: CDR1 MNHNS, CDR2 SASEGT. This CDR3 contains 17 residues. Trimming cost V 2 bases and J 10 bases; bases outside gene matches: 14. The CDR3 here is CASSEHPGTSEGGEQFF. The DNA of the CDR3 is TGTGCCAGCAGTGAACACCCCGGGACTAGCGAGGGGGGGGAGCAGTTCTTC.

This rearrangement joins TRBV28 to TRBJ1-2, with no clear D. CDR3 length: 11 amino acids. Germline assignment: CDR1 MDHEN and CDR2 SYDVKM. V lost 2 bases and J lost 8, with 6 bases in between. The CDR3 is CASSLGFGYTF. CDR3 coding DNA: TGTGCCAGCAGTTTAGGTTTCGGCTACACCTTC.

CDR3 sequence: CASSPPRQGPPQAFF. The CDR3 bases are TGTGCCAGCTCACCACCGCGACAGGGACCACCGCAAGCTTTCTTT. This chain links TRBV18 with TRBJ1-1; 7 bases match TRBD1. The CDR3 spans 15 residues. Per germline, CDR1 KGHSH and CDR2 LQKENI. V lost 0 bases to trimming and J lost 9 bases; unmatched junction nucleotides: 10.

The chain links TRBV11-2 to TRBJ1-2; 8 bases fit TRBD1. The V segment lost 2 bases and the J segment 7 bases; nucleotides outside the gene matches: 6. Germline CDR1 SGHAT, CDR2 FQNNGV. The CDR3 is 14 residues long. CDR3: CASSLSQGASGYTF. CDR3 in DNA: TGTGCCAGCAGCTTATCTCAGGGGGCAAGTGGCTACACCTTC.

The V gene is TRBV5-1, the J gene TRBJ1-1; D not resolved. Trimming stripped 1 base from V and 1 base from J, with 5 bases between. The CDR3 consists of 13 residues. The germline CDR1 and CDR2 sequences are SGHRS and YFSETQ. The CDR3 bases are TGCGCCAGCAGCTTGACCCCGAACACTGAAGCTTTCTTT. Translating gives CASSLTPNTEAFF.

The chain couples TRBV18 to TRBJ2-5; no reliable D call. The CDR3 has 13 residues. V was trimmed by 3 bases and J by 4 bases, leaving 9 bases between them. Germline V gives CDR1 KGHSH, CDR2 LQKENI. CDR3 residues: CASSPAMLETQYF. The DNA for the CDR3 is TGTGCCAGCTCACCCGCTATGCTAGAGACCCAGTACTTC.

The chain uses TRBV6-6 and TRBJ1-1; D may be TRBD1 (6 bases). Per germline, CDR1 MNHNY and CDR2 SVGAGI (reference sequence). Trimming removed 4 bases from V and 1 base from J, with 13 bases in between. This CDR3 spans 15 amino acids. The CDR3 sequence: CASSSLLQGNTEAFF. The CDR3 coding sequence is TGTGCCAGCAGTTCCCTCCTACAGGGGAACACTGAAGCTTTCTTT.

This clone has a single count. The genes are TRBV5-4 and TRBJ1-4; 9 nucleotides agree with TRBD1. The CDR3 has 14 residues. Germline V gene data show CDR1 as SGHNT and CDR2 as YYREEE (reference sequence). Trimming took 2 bases from V and 7 from J; bases not matched to a gene: 3. This CDR3 is CASSLGQGSEKLFF. CDR3 coding DNA: TGTGCCAGCAGCTTAGGACAGGGGAGTGAAAAACTGTTTTTT. The full variable domain, its missing parts supplied by reference TRBV5-4 and TRBJ1-4, is ETGVTQSPTHLIKTRGQQVTLRCSSQSGHNTVSWYQQALGQGPQFIFQYYREEENGRGNFPPRFSGLQFPNYSSELNVNALELDDSALYLCASSLGQGSEKLFFGSGTQLSVL.

The table lists this clone with a count of one. This chain links TRBV5-1 with TRBJ1-1; unclear D gene. The CDR3 runs 15 residues. Trimming cost V 3 bases and J 3 bases, with 15 bases left between them. Germline V gene data show CDR1 as SGHRS and CDR2 as YFSETQ. As DNA, the CDR3 is TGCGCCAGCAGCTCCCTGAAGAAAGGGCACACTGAAGCTTTCTTT. As protein: CASSSLKKGHTEAFF.

The rearrangement links TRBV4-1 to TRBJ2-3; 8 bases line up with TRBD2. CDR1 is MGHRA and CDR2 is YSYEKL in the germline V gene. The trim removed 1 base at V and 0 bases at J, leaving 3 bases unmatched. The CDR3 loop spans 16 amino acids. CDR3 nucleotide sequence: TGCGCCAGCAGCCAAGTAGCGGGGTCTAGCACAGATACGCAGTATTTT. As protein: CASSQVAGSSTDTQYF.

The chain links TRBV28 to TRBJ1-2; D unclear. This CDR3 is 14 amino acids long. Per the germline V gene, CDR1 is MDHEN and CDR2 is SYDVKM. Between the trimmed V and J ends, which lost 9 bases and 2 bases, there was a span of 16 bases. CDR3 sequence reads: CASKPPRPNYGYTF. The DNA of the CDR3 is TGTGCCAGTAAGCCACCTCGTCCGAACTATGGCTACACCTTC.

This chain connects TRBV30 to TRBJ2-7; maybe TRBD2 (6 bases). CDR3 length equals 14 residues. V shed 0 bases and J shed 4 bases, with 13 bases lying between them. CDR1 is GTSNPN and CDR2 is SVGIG in the germline V gene (reference sequence). This CDR3 is CAWSVGGIQYEQYF. For the CDR3, the DNA is TGTGCCTGGAGTGTCGGAGGGATACAGTACGAGCAGTACTTC.